Listed below are T cell receptor beta chains from one sample, sequenced in a study of cytomegalovirus exposure and HLA in healthy donors. Profiling relied on immunoSEQ multiplex PCR, and the TCRdb table lists in-frame clones only, not all of them. The sample contains approximately 170,000 clones, less than 90% of which appear only once. The specimen was PBMCs. The receptor set was obtained from a man aged 50 to 60 in good health and CMV-seropositive. Both conserved end residues are trimmed from each CDR3.

V gene: TRBV19
J gene: TRBJ2-7
CDR3 protein: ASSEWARSYEQY

V gene: TRBV7-2
J gene: TRBJ2-1
CDR3 protein: ASSLVGGSGRASYNEQF

V gene: TRBV7-9
J gene: TRBJ1-4
CDR3 protein: ASSSPGGIGLF

V gene: TRBV28
J gene: TRBJ1-5
CDR3 protein: ASSGPLAANSNQPQH

V gene: TRBV7-9
J gene: TRBJ1-2
CDR3 protein: ASSLGQGSGYT

V gene: TRBV7-8
J gene: TRBJ1-2
CDR3 protein: ASSLGGTGFYGYT

V gene: TRBV7-3
J gene: TRBJ2-3
CDR3 protein: ASSLMASGVADTQY

V gene: TRBV15
J gene: TRBJ2-5
CDR3 protein: ATSGRIQGAETQY

V gene: TRBV29-1
J gene: TRBJ1-1
CDR3 protein: SVPDRFGKNTEAF

V gene: TRBV11-1
J gene: TRBJ1-1
CDR3 protein: ASSPDSYSEAF

V gene: TRBV29-1
J gene: TRBJ2-1
CDR3 protein: SVITSGRNNEQF

V gene: TRBV19
J gene: TRBJ2-7
CDR3 protein: ASSIGQGAGEQY

V gene: TRBV6-6
J gene: TRBJ1-1
CDR3 protein: ASSSTGLNTEAF

V gene: TRBV27
J gene: TRBJ2-6
CDR3 protein: ASTFSGSGANVLT

V gene: TRBV28
J gene: TRBJ2-7
CDR3 protein: ASSLRTGSPYEQY

V gene: TRBV19
J gene: TRBJ1-5
CDR3 protein: ASSLDLDSNQPQH

V gene: TRBV19
J gene: TRBJ2-1
CDR3 protein: ASRTSGSTNEQF

V gene: TRBV15
J gene: TRBJ2-7
CDR3 protein: ATSRDRGYEQY

V gene: TRBV27
J gene: TRBJ2-4
CDR3 protein: ASSQGTGQY

V gene: TRBV20-1
J gene: TRBJ2-1
CDR3 protein: SATLANEQF

V gene: TRBV5-4
J gene: TRBJ2-5
CDR3 protein: ASSGVRGIEETQY

V gene: TRBV4-2
J gene: TRBJ2-3
CDR3 protein: ASSRQRTDTQY

V gene: TRBV5-5
J gene: TRBJ2-3
CDR3 protein: ASSLDPPGQSKATDTQY

V gene: TRBV5-4
J gene: TRBJ2-1
CDR3 protein: ASSYSSSYNEQF

V gene: TRBV6-1
J gene: TRBJ1-1
CDR3 protein: ASSESEPTGTEAF

V gene: TRBV10-3
J gene: TRBJ2-7
CDR3 protein: AISGKGGLPSYEQY

V gene: TRBV5-1
J gene: TRBJ2-7
CDR3 protein: ASSGLGRLIDEQY

V gene: TRBV7-2
J gene: TRBJ2-5
CDR3 protein: ASSLDGRAQETQY

V gene: TRBV30
J gene: TRBJ1-2
CDR3 protein: AWQGANYGYT

V gene: TRBV5-1
J gene: TRBJ2-1
CDR3 protein: ASSLDRGSYNEQF

V gene: TRBV5-1
J gene: TRBJ2-1
CDR3 protein: ASSLATGASGGSGF

V gene: TRBV6-4
J gene: TRBJ2-2
CDR3 protein: ASRLRGNTGELF

V gene: TRBV28
J gene: TRBJ2-1
CDR3 protein: ASSSAGGYNEQF

V gene: TRBV6-1
J gene: TRBJ2-6
CDR3 protein: ASVPSGANVLT

V gene: TRBV5-6
J gene: TRBJ2-5
CDR3 protein: ASSHGTGEETQY

V gene: TRBV13
J gene: TRBJ2-7
CDR3 protein: ASSSVRTGYYEQY

V gene: TRBV27
J gene: TRBJ2-2
CDR3 protein: ASSYRSAGELF

V gene: TRBV9
J gene: TRBJ2-5
CDR3 protein: ASSAHGLAGETQY

V gene: TRBV6-4
J gene: TRBJ2-2
CDR3 protein: ASSLQSTGELF

V gene: TRBV6-5
J gene: TRBJ1-1
CDR3 protein: ASSYSAGETEAF

V gene: TRBV7-8
J gene: TRBJ2-1
CDR3 protein: ASSLGVLAGVNEQF

V gene: TRBV7-2
J gene: TRBJ1-1
CDR3 protein: ASSLGGRLGLTEAF

V gene: TRBV7-9
J gene: TRBJ2-7
CDR3 protein: ASNRQGGDEQY

V gene: TRBV28
J gene: TRBJ1-1
CDR3 protein: ASRGHTEAF

V gene: TRBV7-9
J gene: TRBJ2-2
CDR3 protein: ASSSGQITGELF

V gene: TRBV30
J gene: TRBJ1-6
CDR3 protein: AWSRQGARNSPLH

V gene: TRBV7-9
J gene: TRBJ1-2
CDR3 protein: ASSQGVEGAHGYT

V gene: TRBV7-9
J gene: TRBJ2-3
CDR3 protein: ASSFGLAGAGRDTQY

V gene: TRBV9
J gene: TRBJ2-5
CDR3 protein: ASSPHSGRETQY

V gene: TRBV7-9
J gene: TRBJ2-1
CDR3 protein: ASSTPSGTGVSYNEQF

V gene: TRBV27
J gene: TRBJ1-1
CDR3 protein: ASKQGAHTEAF

V gene: TRBV18
J gene: TRBJ2-2
CDR3 protein: ASSPPNVYLRGLAGELF

V gene: TRBV5-1
J gene: TRBJ2-5
CDR3 protein: ASSLGLAETQY

V gene: TRBV5-4
J gene: TRBJ2-2
CDR3 protein: ASSLASGRRIPGELF

V gene: TRBV27
J gene: TRBJ1-1
CDR3 protein: ASSVQGNTEAF

V gene: TRBV28
J gene: TRBJ2-6
CDR3 protein: ASSLYPRQPGANVLT

V gene: TRBV28
J gene: TRBJ1-5
CDR3 protein: ASRSHRGEPQH

V gene: TRBV7-9
J gene: TRBJ1-2
CDR3 protein: ASSLMPLFGGYSYGYT